This T cell receptor beta chain was captured by sequencing in a study of OX40 agonist ivuxolimab in advanced cancers. Study-level information: The dose-escalation group included hepatocellular carcinoma, melanoma, renal cell carcinoma and head and neck cancer. General observations from the study: With doses of 0.1 to 3.0 mg/kg, CD4+ and CD8+ blood T cells had undergone clonal expansion by week 6. On average, a greater number of expanded clones characterised CD8+ T cells relative to CD4+.

Only in-frame clones appear in the TCRdb table, and some are missing; sequencing was by immunoSEQ multiplex PCR. The data hold about 24,000 clones, with roughly 78% observed a single time. CDR3 length: 15 residues. Germline V gene sequence: CDR1 SGHAT, CDR2 FQNNGV. V was shortened by 0 bases and J by 5 bases, with 10 bases between the two germline ends. With respect to this clone: What it recognizes is unknown.

The chain employs TRBV11-2 and TRBJ2-2; D may correspond to TRBD1 or TRBD2 (5 bases each). The origin of this receptor is an adult with an advanced solid tumor such as melanoma, head and neck, liver or kidney cancer. The sequencing here drew on CD4+ or CD8+ T cells sorted from blood, taken in a trial of the OX40 agonist ivuxolimab. In DNA, the CDR3 is TGTGCCAGCAGCTTAGATCTGGGGGTAACCGGGGAGCTGTTTTTT. Amino acids: CASSLDLGVTGELFF.